Below, 6 T cell receptor beta chains from the same sample are listed, as sequenced in a study of cytomegalovirus exposure and HLA in healthy donors. Vbeta (60) and Jbeta (13) primers were used in the PCR. Libraries were prepared by immunoSEQ multiplex PCR; TCRdb keeps only in-frame clonotypes and omits some of them. The sample yields roughly 140,000 clones, roughly 80% seen once. Input material: PBMCs. These receptors originate from a man aged 35-49 years in good health and CMV-seronegative.

The chain joins TRBV9 to TRBJ1-3; no clear D gene. The V end was cut by 0 bases, the J end by 4 bases, with 8 bases between. CDR3 length equals 14 residues. Germline lookup yields CDR1 SGDLS and CDR2 YYNGEE. The CDR3 DNA reads as TGTGCCAGCAGCGTAGCTACCCGGGGAAACACCATATATTTT. Protein sequence: CASSVATRGNTIYF.

This chain joins TRBV7-9 and TRBJ1-4; the match to TRBD1 covers 7 bases. With 8 bases clipped from V and 6 bases from J, the junction kept 12 bases outside the gene matches. Germline lookup yields CDR1 SEHNR and CDR2 FQNEAQ (reference sequence). The CDR3 runs 15 residues. CDR3 loop: CASSKQGIKDEKLFF. As DNA, the CDR3 is TGTGCCAGCTCAAAACAGGGGATTAAGGATGAAAAACTGTTTTTT.

The V and J genes are TRBV6-5 and TRBJ2-1, with 8 bases matching TRBD1. V shed 3 bases, J shed 5 bases, and the junction held 6 bases outside the gene matches. The length of the CDR3 is 15 residues. Germline assignment: CDR1 MNHEY and CDR2 SVGAGI. The CDR3 DNA reads TGTGCCAGCAGTTATTATAGGACAGGGCACAATGAGCAGTTCTTC. Protein sequence: CASSYYRTGHNEQFF.

This clone was counted only a few times. The CDR3 nucleotides are TGTGCCAGCAGAATGGGGAGACAGGGCAACAATCAGCCCCAGCATTTT. This encodes CASRMGRQGNNQPQHF. The chain is built from TRBV27 and TRBJ1-5; 7 nucleotides line up with TRBD1. The CDR3 is 16 amino acids. CDR1 MNHEY and CDR2 SMNVEV come from the germline V gene (reference sequence). Trimming removed 6 bases from V and 3 bases from J; junction bases left unmatched: 11.

The rearrangement uses TRBV7-9 and TRBJ1-5; 10 bases agree with TRBD1. V dropped 3 bases and J dropped 7; count of bases not matched to a gene: 3. CDR3 length equals 14 residues. The germline V gene has CDR1 SEHNR and CDR2 FQNEAQ (reference sequence). CDR3 sequence: CASSFGQGEQPQHF. The CDR3 coding sequence is TGTGCCAGCAGCTTCGGACAGGGGGAACAGCCCCAGCATTTT. The complete variable domain, with remaining parts taken from reference TRBV7-9 and TRBJ1-5, reads DTGVSQNPRHKITKRGQNVTFRCDPISEHNRLYWYRQTLGQGPEFLTYFQNEAQLEKSRLLSDRFSAERPKGSFSTLEIQRTEQGDSAMYLCASSFGQGEQPQHFGDGTRLSIL.

The chain employs TRBV19 and TRBJ1-2; D not certain. CDR1 is LNHDA and CDR2 is SQIVND in the germline V gene (reference sequence). This CDR3 has 12 residues. V dropped 5 bases and J dropped 3 bases, with 7 bases sitting between them. CDR3 in DNA: TGTGCCAGTAGTTGGGAGTACTATGGCTACACCTTC. Its translation is CASSWEYYGYTF.